This TCR beta chain stems from a study of T cell responses to AZD1222 COVID-19 vaccine (dated by TCRdb to about 2021). About the investigation overall: AZD1222 recipients with second doses at about 4 weeks or about 12 weeks were pooled, because spike-specific TCR depth and breadth did not differ between schedules. A total of 233 trial participants underwent TCR sequencing, of whom 200 to 220 received two doses of AZD1222 and some 26 received two doses of the MenACWY control vaccine. Trial participants were enrolled by age into subgroups of 18-55, 56-69 and 70-plus years, and approximately 150, 30 and 60 TCR-sequenced participants, respectively, were included in these subgroups.

Results and caveats for the whole study, not just this receptor: Because no day 14 peak-response samples were available, repertoires were characterized only after the peak T cell response. Nearly half of unique spike-specific TCRs reportedly recognized epitopes outside regions mutated in the B.1.351 and B.1.1.7 variants. The 56-69-year group was small, and its depth increase did not reach significance, likely because of low power. A significant rise in spike-specific TCR breadth and depth was observed after two AZD1222 doses relative to day 0 and relative to MenACWY recipients. Conclusions about previously exposed vaccinees are limited because only five to seven AZD1222 recipients were SARS-CoV-2 seropositive at baseline. CD4 TCRs associated with the vaccine covered the entire spike protein, and the dominant responses were in regions 160-218 and 743-854. Most participants were white British and females outnumbered males, and the authors suggested that clonal diversity may have been underestimated.

The CDR3 regions of human TCRbeta chains were subjected to immunosequencing. On the authors' methods: TCRs in the repertoires were compared against a reference library of SARS-CoV-2-specific TCRs that had been generated with the MIRA antigen-specificity platform. Breadth was defined as the fraction of unique TCRs that were SARS-CoV-2-associated. Depth was defined as the fraction of total T cells that were SARS-CoV-2-associated. Each spike-specific TCR was assigned to its reactive spike region and to a CD4 or CD8 class using the MIRA data. Log10-transformed breadth and depth values were compared by one-way ANOVA with Sidak's multiple comparisons tests. Sourced from immuneACCESS, this table was stored by TCRdb with only in-frame sequences that have V and J called. A share of the clones is absent; for the studies checked, an unresolved V gene accounts for under half, and the remainder has no known explanation. V and J calls and clone size are copied from that table; D and trimming were computed from the DNA. The sample table contains 95,000 to 100,000 clones; only one count was recorded for about 82% of them. The leading ten clones occupy under 1.5% of the sample.

Explained via the paper, the time point label denotes: baseline before first vaccination. Samples from vaccinated people were obtained from the UK trials COV001 and COV002, which included a single-blind randomized controlled phase 2/3 trial of AZD1222 (ChAdOx1 nCoV-19) in healthy adults. For TCRbeta chain sequencing, PBMC samples from trial participants were taken at day 0 and at day 28 after the second dose. Trimming removed 6 bases from V and 2 bases from J, leaving 10 bases between the germline ends. The CDR3 covers 14 residues, taking in both the cysteine and the phenylalanine. Just CDR3 DNA is preserved here, 42 bases in frame from base 1. CDR1 and CDR2 (SGHDN, FVKESK) derive from the germline V gene. This clone is a singleton in its sample. Its antigen target is currently unknown. One base away there is no much larger clone; base qualities are not given.

The material sequenced was peripheral blood, taken on day 0 of AZD1222 vaccination. The sequence is built from TRBV14 and TRBJ2-2; a weak D assignment points to TRBD1 (5 bases agree). This receptor was identified in an adult in good health. For the CDR3, the sequence is CASRGAGNTGELFF. The nucleotide sequence is TGTGCCAGCAGAGGGGCAGGCAACACCGGGGAGCTGTTTTTT.